A selection of T cell receptor beta chains follows, all from one sample in a study of blood T cell repertoires in COVID-19. Measured with immunoSEQ multiplex PCR; TCRdb has only the in-frame clones, and not every one. The repertoire holds 15,000 to 18,000 clones, with approximately 78% as singletons. The source material was peripheral blood. The source of these receptors is an elderly man with active or convalescent COVID-19. Each CDR3 is given with its conserved first and last residue. A D gene is named only where the DNA matches it firmly. Clone sizes are given selectively: once, few, many, or a class where the clone is expanded.

size	V	J	D	DNA	CDR3
medium-sized	TRBV24-1	TRBJ1-2	.	TGTGCCACCAGTGAGGCCGGGGGAGGCTACACCTTC	CATSEAGGGYTF
.	TRBV19	TRBJ1-3	.	TGTGCCAGTAGTCGGCAGGGGGGAAACACCATATATTTT	CASSRQGGNTIYF
.	TRBV4-1	TRBJ1-3	TRBD1	TGCGCCAGCAGCCAAGGATCGGGACAGGGTAGAAACACCATATATTTT	CASSQGSGQGRNTIYF
.	TRBV27	TRBJ2-7	TRBD1	TGTGCCAGCAGTCTAGAAGGGACAGGATATTACGAGCAGTACTTC	CASSLEGTGYYEQYF
few	TRBV27	TRBJ2-2	TRBD2	TGTGCCAGCGGGACTAGCGAGAACACCGGGGAGCTGTTTTTT	CASGTSENTGELFF
.	TRBV10-1	TRBJ2-7	TRBD1	TGCGCCAGCAGTCCTATACCGGGACAGGGACAATACGAGCAGTACTTC	CASSPIPGQGQYEQYF
.	TRBV6-2/TRBV6-3	TRBJ2-1	.	TGTGCCAGCAGTGCCACACCCAGGGGTTGGGGGTACAATGAGCAGTTCTTC	CASSATPRGWGYNEQFF
.	TRBV19	TRBJ2-1	TRBD2	TGTGCCAGTGCGAACCCCCCTGCGGGGGGTCACAATGAGCAGTTCTTC	CASANPPAGGHNEQFF
.	TRBV7-9	TRBJ2-5	.	TGTGCCAGCAGCTTACCCGGAGTTGAGACCCAGTACTTC	CASSLPGVETQYF
.	TRBV7-3	TRBJ2-3	TRBD2	TGTGCCAGCAGCCAGGGGACTAGCGGCCGCACAGATACGCAGTATTTT	CASSQGTSGRTDTQYF
.	TRBV4-3	TRBJ1-1	.	TGCGCCAGCAGCCCCCTTGCCGGGGGTGACACTGAAGCTTTCTTT	CASSPLAGGDTEAFF
.	TRBV6-6	TRBJ2-7	.	TGTGCCAGCAGTTCCAGGTTCGAGCAGTACTTC	CASSSRFEQYF
.	TRBV7-2	TRBJ2-7	.	TGTGCCAGCAGCTTAGAAGTGTGGGGGACACAGTACTTC	CASSLEVWGTQYF
.	TRBV29-1	TRBJ2-1	TRBD2	TGCAGCGTGCAGGGCGGGGGGCTTAAGTTCTTC	CSVQGGGLKFF
few	TRBV11-2	TRBJ2-1	TRBD2	TGTGCCAGCAGCTATAGCGGGGGGGGCTACAATGAGCAGTTCTTC	CASSYSGGGYNEQFF
.	TRBV3-1/TRBV3-2	TRBJ2-7	TRBD2	TGTGCCAGCAGCCAGGGGACTAGCGGGTTCTCCTACGAGCAGTACTTC	CASSQGTSGFSYEQYF
.	TRBV2	TRBJ2-7	TRBD1	TGTGCCAGCTTCAGTGGGACAGGGTACTACGAGCAGTACTTC	CASFSGTGYYEQYF
.	TRBV15	TRBJ2-5	TRBD1	TGTGCCACAGAGGGACAGGGGGCAAGGGACCAAGAGACCCAGTACTTC	CATEGQGARDQETQYF
.	TRBV19	TRBJ1-5	TRBD1	TGTGCCAGTAGTACGCGGGGACAGGGGGCTCAGCCCCAGCATTTT	CASSTRGQGAQPQHF
once	TRBV5-1	TRBJ2-2	.	TGCGCCAGCAGCGAGGACTTCACCGGGGAGCTGTTTTTT	CASSEDFTGELFF
.	TRBV27	TRBJ2-2	TRBD1	TGTGCCAGCAGGCCGGGACAGGGGAACACCGGGGAGCTGTTTTTT	CASRPGQGNTGELFF
.	TRBV7-9	TRBJ2-7	TRBD1	TGTGCCAGCAGCTACTCGGACAGGGTCTACGAGCAGTACTTC	CASSYSDRVYEQYF
once	TRBV19	TRBJ1-5	.	TGTGCCAGTAGCCAACCGGGACTGGGGCAGCCCCAGCATTTT	CASSQPGLGQPQHF
.	TRBV5-6	TRBJ1-6	.	TGTGCCAGCAGCTTGGGAGGGATTAATTCACCCCTCCACTTT	CASSLGGINSPLHF
.	TRBV30	TRBJ1-5	TRBD1	TGTGCCTGGGGGACAGGTCCTAATCAGCCCCAGCATTTT	CAWGTGPNQPQHF
.	TRBV30	TRBJ2-7	TRBD2	TGTGCCTGGAGTCGAGAGCGGGGGCCCTCCTACGAGCAGTACTTC	CAWSRERGPSYEQYF
.	TRBV19	TRBJ2-1	TRBD2	TGTGCCAGTAGTATATCTAGCGGGGGTTACAATGAGCAGTTCTTC	CASSISSGGYNEQFF
.	TRBV11-2	TRBJ2-1	.	TGTGCCAGCAGTCCCGGGGTGGTGGACTACAATGAGCAGTTCTTC	CASSPGVVDYNEQFF
.	TRBV7-6	TRBJ1-2	.	TGTGCCAGCAGCCCCGGCGTCAGGGGTATTAACTATGGCTACACCTTC	CASSPGVRGINYGYTF
.	TRBV4-1	TRBJ1-4	.	TGCGCCAGCAGCCAAGAACGGGGACTCGGAGAAAAACTGTTTTTT	CASSQERGLGEKLFF
.	TRBV6-1	TRBJ1-1	.	TGTGCCAGCAGTGACAGAGGGAACACTGAAGCTTTCTTT	CASSDRGNTEAFF
.	TRBV19	TRBJ1-2	TRBD1	TGTGCCAGTAGTATAGGTTCCGGGACAGGGGGCCGCGGCAGCTATGGCTACACCTTC	CASSIGSGTGGRGSYGYTF
.	TRBV19	TRBJ2-1	TRBD2	TGTGCCAGTAGTATGACTAGCGGGGAATACAATGAGCAGTTCTTC	CASSMTSGEYNEQFF
.	TRBV9	TRBJ1-2	.	TGTGCCAGCAGCGTACAGGGGCCGGGTGGCTACACCTTC	CASSVQGPGGYTF
.	TRBV5-1	TRBJ2-5	TRBD1	TGCGCCAGCAGCTTGGAAGGGGGCCGGGGAGAGACCCAGTACTTC	CASSLEGGRGETQYF
.	TRBV4-2	TRBJ1-2	.	TGTGCCAGCAGCCAAGGAGGGTACAGGGTAGACTATGGCTACACCTTC	CASSQGGYRVDYGYTF
few	TRBV7-2	TRBJ1-6	.	TGTGCCAGCAGCTTAGGAGGGTTTGGATCACCCCTCCACTTT	CASSLGGFGSPLHF
few	TRBV2	TRBJ2-2	.	TGTGCCAGCATGGTGCAGGGGGGCACCGGGGAGCTGTTTTTT	CASMVQGGTGELFF
.	TRBV6-6	TRBJ1-5	.	TGTGCCAGCAGTAAAACTGGGGGGAATCAGCCCCAGCATTTT	CASSKTGGNQPQHF
.	TRBV19	TRBJ2-7	.	TGTGCCAGTAGTATAGCCAGAGGCGAGCAGTACTTC	CASSIARGEQYF
.	TRBV28	TRBJ1-1	TRBD1	TGTGCCAGCAGTTTACCCCGGACAGGGTATGAAGCTTTCTTT	CASSLPRTGYEAFF
.	TRBV9	TRBJ2-3	TRBD2	TGTGCCAGCAGCGCGTCGACTAGCGGGGGGGGTATGCAGTATTTT	CASSASTSGGGMQYF
once	TRBV24-1	TRBJ1-5	TRBD1	TGTGCCACCAGTGATTCGACAGGGGGCGGCCATTTAGGGGCCCAGCATTTT	CATSDSTGGGHLGAQHF
.	TRBV12-3/TRBV12-4	TRBJ1-2	.	TGTGCCAGCAGTTTGTGGGACTCCTACACCTTC	CASSLWDSYTF
few	TRBV9	TRBJ1-2	.	TGTGCCAGCAGCGGGACCGGGACATATTATGGCTACACCTTC	CASSGTGTYYGYTF
.	TRBV19	TRBJ2-5	TRBD1	TGTGCCAGTAGGCGTCACAGGGGACACCAAGAGACCCAGTACTTC	CASRRHRGHQETQYF